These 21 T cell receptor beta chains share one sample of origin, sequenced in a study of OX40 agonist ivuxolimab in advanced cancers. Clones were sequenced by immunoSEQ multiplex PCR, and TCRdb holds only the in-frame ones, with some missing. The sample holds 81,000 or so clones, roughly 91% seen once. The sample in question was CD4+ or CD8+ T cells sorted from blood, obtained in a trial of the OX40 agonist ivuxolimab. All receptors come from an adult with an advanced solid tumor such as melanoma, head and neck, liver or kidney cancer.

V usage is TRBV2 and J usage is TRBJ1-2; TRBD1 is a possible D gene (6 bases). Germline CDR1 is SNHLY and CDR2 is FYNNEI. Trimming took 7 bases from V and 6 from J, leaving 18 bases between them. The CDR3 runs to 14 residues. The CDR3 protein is CASTPGGAGHGYTF. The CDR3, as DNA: TGTGCCAGCACCCCGGGGGGGGCAGGGCATGGCTACACCTTC.

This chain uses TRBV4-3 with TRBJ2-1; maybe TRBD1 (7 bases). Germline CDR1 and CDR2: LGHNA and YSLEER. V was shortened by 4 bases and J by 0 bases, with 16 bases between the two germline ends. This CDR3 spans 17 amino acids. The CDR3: CASSLHPGGISYNEQFF. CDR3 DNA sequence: TGCGCCAGCAGCCTCCACCCAGGGGGGATCTCCTACAATGAGCAGTTCTTC.

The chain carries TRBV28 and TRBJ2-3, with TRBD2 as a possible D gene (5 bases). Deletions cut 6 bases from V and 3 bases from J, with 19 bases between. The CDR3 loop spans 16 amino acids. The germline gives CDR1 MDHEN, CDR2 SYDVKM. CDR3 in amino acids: CASSNRTRVGTDTQYF. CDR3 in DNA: TGTGCCAGCAGCAATCGGACGAGGGTTGGTACAGATACGCAGTATTTT.

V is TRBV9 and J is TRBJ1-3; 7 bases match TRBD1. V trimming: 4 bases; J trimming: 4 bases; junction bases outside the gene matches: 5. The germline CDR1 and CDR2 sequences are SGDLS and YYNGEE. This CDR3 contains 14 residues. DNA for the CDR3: TGTGCCAGCAGCACCGACAGGGACGGAAACACCATATATTTT. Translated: CASSTDRDGNTIYF.

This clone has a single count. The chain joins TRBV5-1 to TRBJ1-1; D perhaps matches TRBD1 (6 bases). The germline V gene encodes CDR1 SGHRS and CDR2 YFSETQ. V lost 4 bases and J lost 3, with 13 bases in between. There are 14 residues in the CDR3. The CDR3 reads CASSPSGGDTEAFF. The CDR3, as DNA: TGCGCCAGCAGCCCTTCCGGGGGCGACACTGAAGCTTTCTTT.

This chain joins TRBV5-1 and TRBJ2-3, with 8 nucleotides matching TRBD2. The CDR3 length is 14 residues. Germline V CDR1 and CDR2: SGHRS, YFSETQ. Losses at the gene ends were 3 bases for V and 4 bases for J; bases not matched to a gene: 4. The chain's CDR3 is CASSWGLVSDTQYF. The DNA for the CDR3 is TGCGCCAGCAGCTGGGGACTAGTCTCAGATACGCAGTATTTT.

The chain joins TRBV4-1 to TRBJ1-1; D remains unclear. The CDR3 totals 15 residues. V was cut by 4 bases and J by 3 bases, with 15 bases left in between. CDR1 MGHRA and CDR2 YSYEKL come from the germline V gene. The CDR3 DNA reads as TGCGCCAGCAGCCCTCCTACTAGAGGTTACACTGAAGCTTTCTTT. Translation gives CASSPPTRGYTEAFF.

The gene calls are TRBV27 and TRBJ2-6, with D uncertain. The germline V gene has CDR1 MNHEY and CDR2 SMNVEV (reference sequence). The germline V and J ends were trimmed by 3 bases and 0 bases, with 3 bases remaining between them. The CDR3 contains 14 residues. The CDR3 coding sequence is TGTGCCAGCAGTTTCCACTCTGGGGCCAACGTCCTGACTTTC. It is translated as CASSFHSGANVLTF.

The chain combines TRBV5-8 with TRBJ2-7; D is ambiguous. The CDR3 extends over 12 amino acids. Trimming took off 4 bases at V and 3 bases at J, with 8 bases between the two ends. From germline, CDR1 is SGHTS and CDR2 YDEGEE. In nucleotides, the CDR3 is TGTGCCAGCAGCGGGAAGGGCTACGAGCAGTACTTC. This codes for CASSGKGYEQYF.

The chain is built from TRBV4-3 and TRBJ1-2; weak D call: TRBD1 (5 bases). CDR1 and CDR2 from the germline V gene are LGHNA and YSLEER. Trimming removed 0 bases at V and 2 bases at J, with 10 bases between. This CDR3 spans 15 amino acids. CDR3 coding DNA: TGCGCCAGCAGCCAAGAGGTGACAGACAACTATGGCTACACCTTC. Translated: CASSQEVTDNYGYTF.

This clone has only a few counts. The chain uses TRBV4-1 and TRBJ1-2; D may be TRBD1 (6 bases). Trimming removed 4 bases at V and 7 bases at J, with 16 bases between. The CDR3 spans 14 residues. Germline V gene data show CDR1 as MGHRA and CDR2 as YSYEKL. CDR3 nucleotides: TGCGCCAGCAGCCTCATCGAAGGGGGTAGTGGCTACACCTTC. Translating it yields CASSLIEGGSGYTF.

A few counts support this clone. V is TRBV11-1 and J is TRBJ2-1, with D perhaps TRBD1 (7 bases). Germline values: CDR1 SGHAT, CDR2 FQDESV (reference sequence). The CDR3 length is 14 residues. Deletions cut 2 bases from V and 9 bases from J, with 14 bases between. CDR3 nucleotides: TGTGCCAGCAGCTTAATGGAGGGGGCGGGTGAGCAGTTCTTC. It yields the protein CASSLMEGAGEQFF.

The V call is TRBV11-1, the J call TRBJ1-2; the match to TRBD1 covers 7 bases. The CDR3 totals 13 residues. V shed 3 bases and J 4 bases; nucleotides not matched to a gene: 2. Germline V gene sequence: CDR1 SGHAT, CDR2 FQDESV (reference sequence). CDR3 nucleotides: TGTGCCAGCAGCTTCCGGGACAGCTATGGCTACACCTTC. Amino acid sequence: CASSFRDSYGYTF.

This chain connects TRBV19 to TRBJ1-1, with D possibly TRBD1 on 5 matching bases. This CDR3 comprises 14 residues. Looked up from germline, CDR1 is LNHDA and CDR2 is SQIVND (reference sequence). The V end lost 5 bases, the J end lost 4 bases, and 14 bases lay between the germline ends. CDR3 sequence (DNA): TGTGCCAGTAGTTCCGAGGGGCGGGGCACTGAAGCTTTCTTT. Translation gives CASSSEGRGTEAFF.

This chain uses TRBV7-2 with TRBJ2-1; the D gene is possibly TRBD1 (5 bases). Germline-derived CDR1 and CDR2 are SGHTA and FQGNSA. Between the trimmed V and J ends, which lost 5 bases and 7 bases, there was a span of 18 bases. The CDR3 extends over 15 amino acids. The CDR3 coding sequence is TGTGCCAGCAGCAGCTTAGGGGCAGTGAGGAATGAGCAGTTCTTC. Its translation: CASSSLGAVRNEQFF. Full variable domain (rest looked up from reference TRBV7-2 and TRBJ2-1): GAGVSQSPSNKVTEKGKDVELRCDPISGHTALYWYRQSLGQGLEFLIYFQGNSAPDKSGLPSDRFSAERTGGSVSTLTIQRTQQEDSAVYLCASSSLGAVRNEQFFGPGTRLTVL.

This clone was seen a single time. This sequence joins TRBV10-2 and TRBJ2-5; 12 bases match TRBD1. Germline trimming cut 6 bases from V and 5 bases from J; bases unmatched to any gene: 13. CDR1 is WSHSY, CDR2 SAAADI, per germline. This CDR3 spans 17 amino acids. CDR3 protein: CASRKHGTGGVGETQYF. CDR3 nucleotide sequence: TGCGCCAGCAGAAAGCACGGGACAGGGGGCGTTGGGGAGACCCAGTACTTC.

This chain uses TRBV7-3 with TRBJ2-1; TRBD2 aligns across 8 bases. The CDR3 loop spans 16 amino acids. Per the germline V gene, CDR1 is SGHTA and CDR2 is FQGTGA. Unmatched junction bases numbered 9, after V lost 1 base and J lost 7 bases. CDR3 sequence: CASSLMAGGSGNEQFF. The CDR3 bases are TGTGCCAGCAGCTTAATGGCGGGGGGAAGTGGAAATGAGCAGTTCTTC.

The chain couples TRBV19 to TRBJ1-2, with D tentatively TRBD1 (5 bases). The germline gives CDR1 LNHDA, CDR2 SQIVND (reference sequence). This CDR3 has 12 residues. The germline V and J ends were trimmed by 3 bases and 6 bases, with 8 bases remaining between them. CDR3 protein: CASSIAGDGYTF. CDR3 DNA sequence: TGTGCCAGTAGTATCGCGGGGGATGGCTACACCTTC.

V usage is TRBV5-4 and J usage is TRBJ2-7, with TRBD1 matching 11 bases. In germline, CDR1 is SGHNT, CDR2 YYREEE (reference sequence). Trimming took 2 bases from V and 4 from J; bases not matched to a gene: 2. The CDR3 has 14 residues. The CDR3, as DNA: TGTGCCAGCAGCTTCCGGGACAGGGGGTACGAGCAGTACTTC. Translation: CASSFRDRGYEQYF.

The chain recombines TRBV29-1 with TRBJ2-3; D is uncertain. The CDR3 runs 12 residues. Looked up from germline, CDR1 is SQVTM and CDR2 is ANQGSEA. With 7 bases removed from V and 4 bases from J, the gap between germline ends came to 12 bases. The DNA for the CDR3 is TGCAGCGGGTGGAGTAGGGCAGATACGCAGTATTTT. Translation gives CSGWSRADTQYF.

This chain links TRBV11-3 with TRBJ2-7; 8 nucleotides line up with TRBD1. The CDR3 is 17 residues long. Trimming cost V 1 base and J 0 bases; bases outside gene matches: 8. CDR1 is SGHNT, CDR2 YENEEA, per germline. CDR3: CASSLVRDRFSSYEQYF. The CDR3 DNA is TGTGCCAGCAGCTTAGTGCGGGACAGGTTTAGCTCCTACGAGCAGTACTTC.